The clone carrying this TCR beta chain appeared once. V shed 0 bases and J shed 3 bases, with 12 bases lying between them. There are 15 residues in the CDR3. The germline gives CDR1 MNHEY, CDR2 SVGAGI. The record originates from a study of blood T cell repertoires in COVID-19. For the study at large: Whether acute or convalescent, the COVID-19 samples came from the United States, Italy and Spain. T cells, B-cell-depleted T cells, or PBMCs supplied cDNA or gDNA.

Original data processing: Amplification of reference gene primers was used by the study to estimate nucleated cell counts. Generated by immunoSEQ multiplex PCR, the TCRdb table keeps only in-frame clones and is missing some. That table furnishes V, J and clone size, whereas the DNA furnished D and trimming. The sample holds roughly 300,000 clones, about 87% seen once. Sequenced input: peripheral blood. The V call is TRBV6-5, the J call TRBJ2-7; D might be TRBD1 (6 bases). The TCR sequence derives from a woman in her thirties or forties who had recovered from COVID-19. CDR3 DNA sequence: TGTGCCAGCAGTTACTCAGGTGCAGGGGTCTACGAGCAGTACTTC. As protein: CASSYSGAGVYEQYF.